A selection of T cell receptor beta chains follows, all from one sample in a study of blood T cell repertoires in COVID-19. Some clones are missing from TCRdb's copy, which holds only in-frame ones; the method was immunoSEQ multiplex PCR. The repertoire holds some 340,000 clones, with around four fifths as singletons. Sequencing was carried out using PBMCs or T cells enriched from blood (not recorded which). Every receptor here comes from a woman aged 45-60 years who had recovered from COVID-19. The CDR3 runs from the conserved cysteine through the conserved F or W. Each record gives: clone size, J gene, D gene, V gene, CDR3 DNA, CDR3 protein. The D gene is left open where the match is weak. The listing skips clone size in some rows; elsewhere it reads once, few, many or a size class.

size: once
J: TRBJ2-3
D: -
V: TRBV9
DNA: TGTGCCTCCGACGGGGGGCACAACACAGATACGCAGTATTTT
CDR3: CASDGGHNTDTQYF

size: -
J: TRBJ2-2
D: -
V: TRBV7-2
DNA: TGTGCCAGCAGCTCGAGCGGACGGGGTGGAGGGGAGCTGTTTTTT
CDR3: CASSSSGRGGGELFF

size: -
J: TRBJ1-6
D: -
V: TRBV19
DNA: TGTGCCAGTAGTATAGGGAGGGGAGCCTATAATTCACCCCTCCACTTT
CDR3: CASSIGRGAYNSPLHF

size: -
J: TRBJ2-7
D: -
V: TRBV19
DNA: TGTGCCAGTAGCCTGACAGTTTCCTACGAGCAGTACTTC
CDR3: CASSLTVSYEQYF

size: -
J: TRBJ1-4
D: TRBD1
V: TRBV2
DNA: TGTGCCAGCACAGGGGGCACGAAACTGTTTTTT
CDR3: CASTGGTKLFF

size: few
J: TRBJ1-6
D: TRBD1
V: TRBV30
DNA: TGTGCCTGGAGTGCTTCGGACAGGGGGAGGTCACCCCTCCACTTT
CDR3: CAWSASDRGRSPLHF

size: -
J: TRBJ1-1
D: -
V: TRBV6-6
DNA: TGTGCCAGCAGTTTTGCTCAAGCGAACACTGAAGCTTTCTTT
CDR3: CASSFAQANTEAFF

size: -
J: TRBJ2-2
D: -
V: TRBV4-2
DNA: TGTGCCAGCAGCCAAGATATGGGGGGGCTGAACACCGGGGAGCTGTTTTTT
CDR3: CASSQDMGGLNTGELFF

size: -
J: TRBJ1-2
D: -
V: TRBV6-2/TRBV6-3
DNA: TGTGCCAGCAGCCTACCGAGTAGCGGCTACACCTTC
CDR3: CASSLPSSGYTF

size: once
J: TRBJ2-3
D: -
V: TRBV9
DNA: TGTGCCAGCAGCCCCCAAGGGGGGGGGACAGATACGCAGTATTTT
CDR3: CASSPQGGGTDTQYF

size: -
J: TRBJ1-2
D: TRBD1
V: TRBV7-9
DNA: TGTGCCAGCAGCTTGGGACAGGGGGCGATTAACTATGGCTACACCTTC
CDR3: CASSLGQGAINYGYTF

size: -
J: TRBJ2-5
D: TRBD1
V: TRBV11-3
DNA: TGTGCCAGCAGCTTAGGCTTAAGCGACAGGGGGGTTGAAGAGACCCAGTACTTC
CDR3: CASSLGLSDRGVEETQYF

size: -
J: TRBJ2-2
D: -
V: TRBV5-4
DNA: TGTGCCAGCAGCTTAGGAGGGAGAAGGACCGGGGAGCTGTTTTTT
CDR3: CASSLGGRRTGELFF

size: few
J: TRBJ1-6
D: -
V: TRBV7-2
DNA: TGTGCCAGCAGCCCGCTGGGTCCGGGAGTTTCACCCCTCCACTTT
CDR3: CASSPLGPGVSPLHF

size: -
J: TRBJ1-5
D: -
V: TRBV19
DNA: TGTGCCAGTAGTACTCTCGGACAGAATATTAATCAGCCCCAGCATTTT
CDR3: CASSTLGQNINQPQHF

size: -
J: TRBJ2-7
D: TRBD1
V: TRBV4-2
DNA: TGTGCCAGCAGCCTCGCCCCAACGGGGAGGACAGGGCCGTACGAGCAGTACTTC
CDR3: CASSLAPTGRTGPYEQYF

size: -
J: TRBJ1-1
D: TRBD1
V: TRBV11-2
DNA: TGTGCCAGCAGCTCGGGACAGGCGAGGAACACTGAAGCTTTCTTT
CDR3: CASSSGQARNTEAFF

size: -
J: TRBJ1-2
D: -
V: TRBV2
DNA: TGTGCCAGCAAAACTACCACGACGGCGTATGGCTACACCTTC
CDR3: CASKTTTTAYGYTF

size: -
J: TRBJ1-1
D: -
V: TRBV7-8
DNA: TGTGCCAGCAGCTTAATGGGCCCACGGAACACTGAAGCTTTCTTT
CDR3: CASSLMGPRNTEAFF

size: -
J: TRBJ2-2
D: TRBD2
V: TRBV7-8
DNA: TGTGCCAGCAGCACCGGGACTAGCGGGAACACCGGGGAGCTGTTTTTT
CDR3: CASSTGTSGNTGELFF

size: few
J: TRBJ1-4
D: -
V: TRBV3-1/TRBV3-2
DNA: TGTGCCAGCAGCCAGAACAGGGCAACTAATGAAAAACTGTTTTTT
CDR3: CASSQNRATNEKLFF

size: few
J: TRBJ1-1
D: TRBD1
V: TRBV6-2/TRBV6-3
DNA: TGTGCCAGCAGTTACGACCTACCAGGGGGCACTGAAGCTTTCTTT
CDR3: CASSYDLPGGTEAFF

size: -
J: TRBJ1-2
D: TRBD1
V: TRBV2
DNA: TGTGCCAGAAGCACACAGGGGACAACTAACTATGGCTACACCTTC
CDR3: CARSTQGTTNYGYTF

size: -
J: TRBJ1-1
D: -
V: TRBV6-2/TRBV6-3
DNA: TGTGCCAGCAGTCAAAGGGGGGGTGAAGCTTTCTTT
CDR3: CASSQRGGEAFF

size: -
J: TRBJ1-2
D: TRBD1
V: TRBV7-2
DNA: TGTGCCAGCAGCCACGGGCGGGACAGCTATGGCTACACCTTC
CDR3: CASSHGRDSYGYTF

size: few
J: TRBJ1-2
D: TRBD1
V: TRBV18
DNA: TGTGCCAGCTCACCACCCGGCGACAGGGTCTATGGCTACACCTTC
CDR3: CASSPPGDRVYGYTF

size: -
J: TRBJ2-5
D: -
V: TRBV5-5
DNA: TGTGCCAGCAGCTTGGGGGAGCGGGTATACCAAGAGACCCAGTACTTC
CDR3: CASSLGERVYQETQYF

size: once
J: TRBJ1-1
D: -
V: TRBV4-1
DNA: TGCGCCAGCAGCCAAGACCCACTTCGGTTGAACACTGAAGCTTTCTTT
CDR3: CASSQDPLRLNTEAFF

size: -
J: TRBJ2-1
D: -
V: TRBV11-3
DNA: TGTGCCAGCAGCCTCCTGTTCAATGAGCAGTTCTTC
CDR3: CASSLLFNEQFF

size: -
J: TRBJ2-1
D: TRBD1
V: TRBV4-1
DNA: TGCGCCAGCAGCCCCTTCCGGGACAGGGGCTTCAGTGAGCAGTTCTTC
CDR3: CASSPFRDRGFSEQFF

size: -
J: TRBJ2-4
D: -
V: TRBV2
DNA: TGTGCCAGCAGTGAATCTATGGTGGTGTTCATTCAGTACTTC
CDR3: CASSESMVVFIQYF

size: -
J: TRBJ1-2
D: TRBD1
V: TRBV7-8
DNA: TGTGCCAGCAGCCCGGGACAGGGCAACTATGGCTACACCTTC
CDR3: CASSPGQGNYGYTF

size: -
J: TRBJ1-1
D: -
V: TRBV3-1/TRBV3-2
DNA: TGTGCCAGCAGCCCACAGGGTATTAACACTGAAGCTTTCTTT
CDR3: CASSPQGINTEAFF

size: -
J: TRBJ1-4
D: -
V: TRBV5-1
DNA: TGCGCCAGCAGCTTGGCCGGTACAACTAATGAAAAACTGTTTTTT
CDR3: CASSLAGTTNEKLFF

size: -
J: TRBJ2-1
D: TRBD1
V: TRBV7-8
DNA: TGTGCCAGCAGCCCCCGGGACAGGGGGACTGAGCAGTTCTTC
CDR3: CASSPRDRGTEQFF

size: -
J: TRBJ1-2
D: TRBD1
V: TRBV15
DNA: TGTGCCACCAGCAAAGGACAGGGCTATGGCTACACCTTC
CDR3: CATSKGQGYGYTF

size: -
J: TRBJ2-5
D: TRBD2
V: TRBV6-2/TRBV6-3
DNA: TGTGCCAGCAGTTATGGACTAGCGGGAGGGCCGGGAGAGACCCAGTACTTC
CDR3: CASSYGLAGGPGETQYF

size: few
J: TRBJ1-5
D: TRBD1
V: TRBV30
DNA: TGTGCCTGGAGTGTGAGGGGACAGGGCTTCAATCAGCCCCAGCATTTT
CDR3: CAWSVRGQGFNQPQHF

size: -
J: TRBJ1-2
D: TRBD1
V: TRBV19
DNA: TGTGCCAGTATAGGGGGCGGCTATGGCTACACCTTC
CDR3: CASIGGGYGYTF

size: -
J: TRBJ2-7
D: -
V: TRBV5-6
DNA: TGTGCCAGCAGCTTGGGTCCGGGATCCTACGAGCAGTACTTC
CDR3: CASSLGPGSYEQYF

size: -
J: TRBJ1-4
D: TRBD1
V: TRBV6-5
DNA: TGTGCCAGCAGCCACGGGGGACAGGGGAATGAAAAACTGTTTTTT
CDR3: CASSHGGQGNEKLFF

size: few
J: TRBJ1-2
D: TRBD1
V: TRBV7-2
DNA: TGTGCCAGCAGCTTTAATTGGGACAGGCTCTATGGCTACACCTTC
CDR3: CASSFNWDRLYGYTF

size: -
J: TRBJ2-7
D: TRBD2
V: TRBV4-3
DNA: TGCGCCAGCAGCCAAGCCCTAGACGGGACTAGCGGGAAATACGAGCAGTACTTC
CDR3: CASSQALDGTSGKYEQYF

size: few
J: TRBJ1-2
D: TRBD1
V: TRBV7-2
DNA: TGTGCCAGCAGCTTAGACAGGGGGTATGGCTACACCTTC
CDR3: CASSLDRGYGYTF

size: once
J: TRBJ2-1
D: -
V: TRBV4-3
DNA: TGCGCCAGCAGCCAAGATGGGGGGGGGCCACCCTACAATGAGCAGTTCTTC
CDR3: CASSQDGGGPPYNEQFF

size: few
J: TRBJ1-2
D: TRBD1
V: TRBV18
DNA: TGTGCCAGCTCACCACCGGGACAGTATGGCTACACCTTC
CDR3: CASSPPGQYGYTF

size: -
J: TRBJ1-1
D: TRBD1
V: TRBV25-1
DNA: TGTGCCAGCAACTCACAGGGGGCGAGCAACACTGAAGCTTTCTTT
CDR3: CASNSQGASNTEAFF

size: -
J: TRBJ1-2
D: -
V: TRBV5-4
DNA: TGTGCCAGCAGCTTTGAAACTCAGGGCTCCAGCGGAGGGTATGGCTACACCTTC
CDR3: CASSFETQGSSGGYGYTF

size: -
J: TRBJ1-2
D: TRBD1
V: TRBV30
DNA: TGTGCCGCTCCCCGGACAGGCCCGACGTATGGCTACACCTTC
CDR3: CAAPRTGPTYGYTF

size: -
J: TRBJ1-2
D: -
V: TRBV4-2
DNA: TGTGCCAGCAGCCCGGGGGGGGGCGGCCGCGACGGCTACACCTTC
CDR3: CASSPGGGGRDGYTF

size: -
J: TRBJ2-3
D: -
V: TRBV5-5
DNA: TGTGCCAGCAGCTTGCGGCGGTCTATCCCCTCAGATACGCAGTATTTT
CDR3: CASSLRRSIPSDTQYF

size: -
J: TRBJ1-5
D: -
V: TRBV19
DNA: TGTGCCAGTAGTATAGTAGGGGGAGAACAGCCCCAGCATTTT
CDR3: CASSIVGGEQPQHF

size: -
J: TRBJ1-2
D: -
V: TRBV28
DNA: TGTGCCAGCAGTTCCGCGGCAATAATGGGGAGGGACTATGGCTACACCTTC
CDR3: CASSSAAIMGRDYGYTF

size: -
J: TRBJ1-4
D: -
V: TRBV18
DNA: TGTGCCAGCTCACCATCCGGGGTAGGAGAAAAACTGTTTTTT
CDR3: CASSPSGVGEKLFF

size: once
J: TRBJ1-1
D: -
V: TRBV29-1
DNA: TGCAGCGTTGAGTTTTACGCGGGACTGAACACTGAAGCTTTCTTT
CDR3: CSVEFYAGLNTEAFF

size: -
J: TRBJ1-3
D: -
V: TRBV5-1
DNA: TGCGCCAGCAGCTCGAATACAGGGAGTCACACCATATATTTT
CDR3: CASSSNTGSHTIYF